The rows below give T cell receptor beta chains drawn from one sample of a study of T cell responses to AZD1222 COVID-19 vaccine. Sequencing was performed with immunoSEQ multiplex PCR; in TCRdb, only in-frame clones are kept and a portion is missing. The sample lists 100,000 to 140,000 clones, around 93% occurring once. This sample comprised peripheral blood, obtained 28 days after the second AZD1222 dose. Receptors were obtained from an adult who received the AZD1222 COVID-19 vaccine. Each CDR3 is given with its conserved first and last residue. A D gene is named only where the DNA matches it firmly. Not every row has a clone size; where given, it reads once, few, many or a size class.

v_gene	abundance	d_gene	j_gene	CDR3aa	CDR3nt
TRBV30	.	.	TRBJ2-5	CAWSIQETQYF	TGTGCCTGGAGTATCCAAGAGACCCAGTACTTC
TRBV4-1	.	.	TRBJ1-2	CASSLNTQGGYGYTF	TGCGCCAGCAGCCTGAATACCCAGGGAGGCTATGGCTACACCTTC
TRBV6-1	.	TRBD1	TRBJ1-2	CASSAGEGRNRGVSYGYTF	TGTGCCAGCAGTGCAGGGGAGGGAAGAAACAGGGGAGTATCGTATGGCTACACCTTC
TRBV10-3	.	TRBD2	TRBJ2-2	CAIGTSETGELFF	TGTGCCATCGGGACTAGCGAAACCGGGGAGCTGTTTTTT
TRBV6-5	.	TRBD1	TRBJ1-6	CASSSRTGGGSPLHF	TGTGCCAGCAGTTCCCGGACAGGGGGAGGATCACCCCTCCACTTT
TRBV6-5	.	.	TRBJ1-1	CASSLGRMNTEAFF	TGTGCCAGCAGCTTGGGGCGGATGAACACTGAAGCTTTCTTT
TRBV7-9	.	TRBD1	TRBJ1-2	CASSLATGEPNYGYTF	TGTGCCAGCAGCTTAGCAACAGGGGAACCTAACTATGGCTACACCTTC
TRBV10-3	.	.	TRBJ1-6	CAISAGQTQASYNSPLHF	TGTGCCATCAGTGCTGGACAGACACAGGCTAGTTATAATTCACCCCTCCACTTT
TRBV15	few	TRBD2	TRBJ2-3	CATSRDPPGGTLRTDTQYF	TGTGCCACCAGCAGAGATCCCCCCGGGGGGACCCTACGCACAGATACGCAGTATTTT
TRBV19	.	TRBD1	TRBJ2-7	CASSRTGGSYEQYF	TGTGCCAGTAGTCGGACAGGGGGCTCCTACGAGCAGTACTTC
TRBV11-2	.	TRBD1	TRBJ2-7	CASSTKDRFAHEQYF	TGTGCCAGCAGCACAAAGGACAGGTTTGCCCACGAGCAGTACTTC
TRBV5-4	.	.	TRBJ2-7	CASSRLQGSYEQYF	TGTGCCAGCAGCCGCCTTCAGGGCTCCTACGAGCAGTACTTC
TRBV9	once	.	TRBJ2-2	CASSEGVGPYTGELFF	TGTGCCAGCAGCGAGGGGGTGGGACCATACACCGGGGAGCTGTTTTTT
TRBV10-3	.	TRBD2	TRBJ2-1	CAISGLAGGLVGEQFF	TGTGCCATCAGTGGTCTAGCGGGGGGTCTAGTTGGTGAGCAGTTCTTC
TRBV25-1	.	TRBD2	TRBJ2-3	CASSDGRRTSTDTQYF	TGTGCCAGCAGTGACGGGAGGAGGACTAGCACAGATACGCAGTATTTT
TRBV19	once	.	TRBJ1-1	CASSQRTPSGMNTEAFF	TGTGCCAGTAGTCAGCGGACCCCTTCGGGCATGAACACTGAAGCTTTCTTT
TRBV3-1/TRBV3-2	once	TRBD2	TRBJ2-7	CASTAGSYFSEQYF	TGTGCCAGCACAGCGGGATCCTACTTTAGCGAGCAGTACTTC
TRBV12-5	once	.	TRBJ1-3	CASGLSGNTIYF	TGTGCTAGTGGTTTGTCTGGAAACACCATATATTTT
TRBV3-1/TRBV3-2	.	TRBD2	TRBJ2-3	CASSQVAGSTDTQYF	TGTGCCAGCAGCCAAGTAGCGGGTAGCACAGATACGCAGTATTTT
TRBV5-1	.	TRBD1	TRBJ2-2	CASRDRGNTGELFF	TGCGCCAGCAGGGACAGGGGAAACACCGGGGAGCTGTTTTTT
TRBV30	.	.	TRBJ1-1	CAWSVGGLNTEAFF	TGTGCCTGGAGTGTGGGTGGATTGAACACTGAAGCTTTCTTT
TRBV29-1	.	.	TRBJ1-4	CSVEFLEKLFF	TGCAGCGTTGAATTTCTGGAAAAACTGTTTTTT